One T cell receptor (beta chain) is described in this entry. No antigen is known for it. Just one base apart from a much larger clone, this may be a read error. This entry is derived from a study of blood T cells in healthy people across ages. Overall study: Capturing about one barcoded beta molecule per two T cells was achieved by template switching. Study conclusions and caveats: In long-lived donors, naive CD4+ cell counts and diversity exceeded those of aged donors.

Then a second PCR, running roughly 7 to 11 cycles, was carried out with a sample-barcoded 5' primer and a J-beta primer mix. TCRdb used MiXCR to reprocess the 5' RACE reads, holding one entry per CDR3 protein. The repertoire has hundreds of thousands of distinct CDR3 sequences, more than 45% of them found once; the top ten carry roughly 14%. Germline CDR1 MGHDK, CDR2 SYGVNS. This CDR3 is 15 amino acids long. Sample donors were healthy Caucasian individuals that came from Russia, aged roughly 6 to 100. Sample: blood. The TCR comes from a woman older than 75 in good health. The chain recombines TRBV25-1 with TRBJ2-7; 8 nucleotides agree with TRBD1. CDR3 bases: TGTGCCAGCAGTAAATACTACAGGGGGTTCAGCGAGCAGTACTTC. Translated, it gives CASSKYYRGFSEQYF.